Shown below are 30 T cell receptor beta chains from a single sample sequenced in a study of shared clonotypes between healthy human individuals. Libraries were prepared by immunoSEQ multiplex PCR; TCRdb keeps only in-frame clonotypes and omits some of them. The sample holds about 1.9 million clones; just under 95% are singletons and the top ten take approximately 1.6%. Naive CD8 cells lacked CD45RO and underwent positive selection for CCR7, leaving out terminally differentiated effector memory CD45RA+ cells. The sequencing sample was made of naive CD8+ T cells from PBMCs. These receptors were obtained from a man aged 18 to 30 in good health. Some clones in this sample may be carry-over from other donors' samples.

This clone was counted once. The chain joins TRBV11-2 to TRBJ1-2; D is ambiguous. V was cut by 1 base and J by 4 bases, with 10 bases left in between. Per germline, CDR1 SGHAT and CDR2 FQNNGV. The CDR3 spans 14 residues. Written as DNA, the CDR3 is TGTGCCAGCAGCTTAGTTCGGGGAGGCTATGGCTACACCTTC. It codes for CASSLVRGGYGYTF.

This clone was found once. This chain uses TRBV5-6 with TRBJ2-7; D might be TRBD2 (5 bases). Germline-derived CDR1 and CDR2 are SGHDT and YYEEEE. This CDR3 contains 13 residues. The germline V and J ends were trimmed by 0 bases and 5 bases, with 9 bases remaining between them. This CDR3 reads CASSLAGFDEQYF. The CDR3 coding sequence is TGTGCCAGCAGCTTGGCGGGGTTCGACGAGCAGTACTTC.

This chain uses TRBV4-1 with TRBJ2-1; TRBD1 matches at 7 bases. V gave up 0 bases and J gave up 1 base; unmatched junction bases: 9. The CDR3 extends over 18 amino acids. The germline gives CDR1 MGHRA, CDR2 YSYEKL. The CDR3 loop is CASSQDPWSGGSYNEQFF. In DNA form, the CDR3 reads TGCGCCAGCAGCCAAGATCCATGGTCAGGGGGATCCTACAATGAGCAGTTCTTC.

V is TRBV29-1 and J is TRBJ1-1; no clear D. The CDR3 contains 13 residues. Per the germline V gene, CDR1 is SQVTM and CDR2 is ANQGSEA. Trimming removed 4 bases at V and 6 bases at J, with 15 bases between. CDR3 nucleotide sequence: TGCAGCGTTGTCCTACCTAACAGACCTGAAGCTTTCTTT. This sequence encodes CSVVLPNRPEAFF. The whole variable domain, remainder taken from reference TRBV29-1 and TRBJ1-1, is SAVISQKPSRDICQRGTSLTIQCQVDSQVTMMFWYRQQPGQSLTLIATANQGSEATYESGFVIDKFPISRPNLTFSTLTVSNMSPEDSSIYLCSVVLPNRPEAFFGQGTRLTVV.

The chain uses TRBV11-2 and TRBJ2-1, with 12 positions matching TRBD2. Germline V gene data show CDR1 as SGHAT and CDR2 as FQNNGV. V shed 0 bases, J shed 14 bases, and the junction held 17 bases outside the gene matches. The CDR3 sequence is 18 residues long. As DNA, the CDR3 is TGTGCCAGCAGCTTAGAAGTAAAGGTCCTAGCGGGAGGGCCTCCTAAGTTCTTC. Protein: CASSLEVKVLAGGPPKFF.

This clone has just a few counts. Other DNA sequences in the same sample also yield this CDR3. J is TRBJ2-7 and V is TRBV7-9; no firm D call. The CDR3 contains 12 residues. Trimming took 5 bases from V and 0 from J, leaving 5 bases between them. Germline V gives CDR1 SEHNR, CDR2 FQNEAQ (reference sequence). The CDR3 here is CASSASSYEQYF. CDR3 nucleotides: TGTGCCAGCAGCGCGAGCTCCTACGAGCAGTACTTC.

This chain joins TRBV29-1 and TRBJ1-4, with 7 positions matching TRBD1. The trim removed 1 base at V and 10 bases at J, leaving 15 bases unmatched. The CDR3 runs to 16 residues. CDR1 and CDR2 (germline): SQVTM, ANQGSEA. CDR3 DNA sequence: TGCAGCGTTGAAGTCCGGGGAGGGGGCTATTTGGGAAAACTGTTTTTT. It yields the protein CSVEVRGGGYLGKLFF.

The V and J genes are TRBV9 and TRBJ1-2; D possibly corresponds to TRBD1 (5 bases). The length of the CDR3 is 16 residues. V was pared by 0 bases and J by 3 bases, with 15 bases between. Germline assignment: CDR1 SGDLS and CDR2 YYNGEE. The CDR3 sequence: CASSVALGAGHYGYTF. The CDR3 coding sequence is TGTGCCAGCAGCGTAGCTTTGGGCGCGGGGCACTATGGCTACACCTTC. Complete variable domain (other parts from reference TRBV9 and TRBJ1-2): DSGVTQTPKHLITATGQRVTLRCSPRSGDLSVYWYQQSLDQGLQFLIQYYNGEERAKGNILERFSAQQFPDLHSELNLSSLELGDSALYFCASSVALGAGHYGYTFGSGTRLTVV.

The rearrangement joins TRBV7-8 to TRBJ1-5; TRBD1 matches 7 bases. The length of the CDR3 is 16 residues. Germline V lookup: CDR1 SGHVS, CDR2 FQNEAQ. The V gene end was trimmed by 5 bases and the J gene end by 0 bases; junction bases not matched to a gene: 7. This CDR3 is CASSLRQGYSNQPQHF. In nucleotides, the CDR3 is TGTGCCAGCAGCCTAAGACAGGGCTATAGCAATCAGCCCCAGCATTTT.

To note about this clone: Other DNA sequences in this specimen translate into the identical CDR3. In DNA, the CDR3 is TGTGCCAGCAGCGTAGACGGAGACGACTACGAGCAGTACTTC. Translation gives CASSVDGDDYEQYF. V and J are TRBV9 and TRBJ2-7; D call uncertain. Looked up from germline, CDR1 is SGDLS and CDR2 is YYNGEE. The V end lost 0 bases, the J end lost 3 bases, and 10 bases lay between the germline ends. CDR3 size: 14 residues. Supplemented by reference TRBV9 and TRBJ2-7, the full variable domain reads DSGVTQTPKHLITATGQRVTLRCSPRSGDLSVYWYQQSLDQGLQFLIQYYNGEERAKGNILERFSAQQFPDLHSELNLSSLELGDSALYFCASSVDGDDYEQYFGPGTRLTVT.

The gene calls are TRBV4-3 and TRBJ2-5; D is perhaps TRBD1 (5 bases). The J call could be wrong; TRBJ2-7 is a better fit for the DNA end. The germline gives CDR1 LGHNA, CDR2 YSLEER. CDR3 size: 16 residues. CDR3 region: CASSQGIETDPYEQYF. The CDR3 DNA follows: TGCGCCAGCAGCCAAGGGATTGAGACAGACCCCTACGAGCAGTACTTC.

The chain combines TRBV5-3 with TRBJ2-2; possibly TRBD2 for D (5 bases). TRBV5-3 is assigned to the ORF class and has an uncertain function. V was clipped by 6 bases and J by 0 bases, with 6 bases between them. This CDR3 region has 13 residues. CDR3 sequence (DNA): TGTGCCAGAAAGGGAGCGAACACCGGGGAGCTGTTTTTT. Translating gives CARKGANTGELFF.

The gene calls are TRBV2 and TRBJ2-5; tentatively, D is TRBD2 (7 bases). V was trimmed by 0 bases and J by 3 bases, leaving 23 bases between them. The CDR3 consists of 19 residues. Germline V CDR1 and CDR2: SNHLY, FYNNEI. CDR3: CASSEALGASGGGEETQYF. CDR3 nucleotides: TGTGCCAGCAGTGAAGCGTTGGGAGCTAGCGGAGGGGGGGAAGAGACCCAGTACTTC. The variable domain in full, completed from reference TRBV2 and TRBJ2-5, reads EPEVTQTPSHQVTQMGQEVILRCVPISNHLYFYWYRQILGQKVEFLVSFYNNEISEKSEIFDDQFSVERPDGSNFTLKIRSTKLEDSAMYFCASSEALGASGGGEETQYFGPGTRLLVL.

The rearrangement joins TRBV7-6 to TRBJ2-2, with 9 nucleotides matching TRBD1. V lost 1 base and J lost 4; bases outside the gene matches: 4. CDR3 length: 16 residues. Germline lookup yields CDR1 SGHVS and CDR2 FNYEAQ. The DNA of the CDR3 is TGTGCCAGCAGCTTAGGTACAGGGGGCAGCACCGGGGAGCTGTTTTTT. This sequence encodes CASSLGTGGSTGELFF.

V is TRBV4-3 and J is TRBJ2-3; TRBD2 is a possible D gene (6 bases). Germline V gives CDR1 LGHNA, CDR2 YSLEER. CDR3 length: 17 residues. Trimming shortened V by 0 bases and J by 4 bases, and 17 bases separated the two germline ends. The CDR3 DNA reads as TGCGCCAGCAGCCAAGATGACCTACGGGAGCGCCCAGATACGCAGTATTTT. This sequence encodes CASSQDDLRERPDTQYF.

V usage is TRBV14 and J usage is TRBJ2-1; TRBD2 aligns across 7 bases. CDR3 length equals 16 residues. Germline V lookup: CDR1 SGHDN, CDR2 FVKESK. J lost 12 bases, V lost 1 base, and 15 bases had no gene match. CDR3 region: CASSQVFGGSTNGQFF. The CDR3 bases are TGTGCCAGCAGCCAAGTATTTGGCGGGAGTACTAACGGGCAGTTCTTC. Looking up the rest from reference TRBV14 and TRBJ2-1 gives the full variable domain: EAGVTQFPSHSVIEKGQTVTLRCDPISGHDNLYWYRRVMGKEIKFLLHFVKESKQDESGMPNNRFLAERTGGTYSTLKVQPAELEDSGVYFCASSQVFGGSTNGQFFGPGTRLTVL.

The chain is built from TRBV4-1 and TRBJ2-7; a possible D gene is TRBD1 (5 bases). The germline V and J ends were trimmed by 4 bases and 3 bases, with 16 bases remaining between them. The germline V gene has CDR1 MGHRA and CDR2 YSYEKL. This CDR3 spans 15 amino acids. CDR3 nucleotide sequence: TGCGCCAGCAGCCCTTCGATTCACAGGTACTACGAGCAGTACTTC. Protein: CASSPSIHRYYEQYF.

This clone is a singleton in its sample. The chain recombines TRBV6-6 with TRBJ1-4; 11 bases line up with TRBD1. CDR3 length: 14 amino acids. Trimming took 6 bases from V and 8 from J; bases not matched to a gene: 5. From germline, CDR1 is MNHNY and CDR2 SVGAGI (reference sequence). CDR3 loop: CASSLGQGEEKLFF. CDR3 nucleotides: TGTGCCAGCAGCCTGGGACAGGGGGAGGAAAAACTGTTTTTT.

V is TRBV7-2 and J is TRBJ2-2; D not resolved. Germline lookup yields CDR1 SGHTA and CDR2 FQGNSA. V lost 1 base and J 6 bases, leaving 9 bases between the germline ends. The CDR3 is 14 residues long. The CDR3 DNA sequence: TGTGCCAGCAGCTTAGTTCTAGGGCCCGGGGAGCTGTTTTTT. Translating it yields CASSLVLGPGELFF.

This clone has just one count. The V gene is TRBV7-8, the J gene TRBJ1-5, with D possibly being TRBD1 (6 bases). Trimming left V 5 bases short and J 4 bases short, with 15 bases between. The CDR3 is 15 residues long. Germline lookup yields CDR1 SGHVS and CDR2 FQNEAQ. CDR3: CASSPGPTGNQPQHF. As DNA, the CDR3 is TGTGCCAGCAGCCCAGGACCTACAGGGAATCAGCCCCAGCATTTT.

Points on this clone: The sample carries other DNA sequences with the same CDR3. This rearrangement joins TRBV11-2 to TRBJ1-2; D uncertain. Germline V gives CDR1 SGHAT, CDR2 FQNNGV. The CDR3 is 13 residues long. Trimming stripped 3 bases from V and 2 bases from J, with 7 bases between. The CDR3: CASSFGPNYGYTF. The DNA of the CDR3 is TGTGCCAGCAGCTTCGGGCCGAACTATGGCTACACCTTC.

The V call is TRBV28, the J call TRBJ2-7; 7 nucleotides match TRBD2. Looked up from germline, CDR1 is MDHEN and CDR2 is SYDVKM. V shed 10 bases, J shed 1 base, and the junction held 4 bases outside the gene matches. There are 12 residues in the CDR3. CDR3 loop: CATLADSYEQYF. CDR3 bases: TGTGCCACCCTAGCGGATTCCTACGAGCAGTACTTC.

The chain has TRBV5-1 and TRBJ2-5, with 11 bases matching TRBD1. The V segment lost 4 bases and the J segment 2 bases; nucleotides outside the gene matches: 4. The CDR3 totals 15 residues. Germline V gene sequence: CDR1 SGHRS, CDR2 YFSETQ. CDR3 sequence reads: CASSVDRGPQETQYF. Here the CDR3 DNA reads TGCGCCAGCAGCGTGGACAGGGGGCCTCAAGAGACCCAGTACTTC.

This chain joins TRBV28 and TRBJ2-2; 8 positions match TRBD1. The CDR3 contains 14 residues. The trim removed 11 bases at V and 4 bases at J, leaving 9 bases unmatched. Germline V CDR1 and CDR2: MDHEN, SYDVKM. The CDR3 DNA sequence: TGTGCCGCGGACCAGGGGGCGTCCACCGGGGAGCTGTTTTTT. The encoded protein is CAADQGASTGELFF.

The rearrangement joins TRBV5-5 to TRBJ2-7; 9 bases match TRBD2. V was pared by 1 base and J by 2 bases, with 4 bases of the junction left unmatched. Per the germline V gene, CDR1 is SGHKS and CDR2 is YYEKEE (reference sequence). This CDR3 has 15 amino acids. CDR3 nucleotides: TGTGCCAGCAGCTTGTTGACTAGCGGAACCTACGAGCAGTACTTC. Translation gives CASSLLTSGTYEQYF. Looking up the rest from reference TRBV5-5 and TRBJ2-7 gives the full variable domain: DAGVTQSPTHLIKTRGQQVTLRCSPISGHKSVSWYQQVLGQGPQFIFQYYEKEERGRGNFPDRFSARQFPNYSSELNVNALLLGDSALYLCASSLLTSGTYEQYFGPGTRLTVT.

The gene calls are TRBV5-1 and TRBJ2-6; D is possibly TRBD2 (6 bases). Germline loops: CDR1 SGHRS, CDR2 YFSETQ. V was shortened by 0 bases and J by 0 bases, with 16 bases between the two germline ends. This CDR3 spans 19 amino acids. CDR3 DNA: TGCGCCAGCAGCTTGGAGTGGCGGGGTGCCCTCTCTGGGGCCAACGTCCTGACTTTC. It is translated as CASSLEWRGALSGANVLTF.

The genes are TRBV6-4 and TRBJ2-5; 12 nucleotides agree with TRBD2. V shed 6 bases and J 4 bases; nucleotides not matched to a gene: 6. Per germline, CDR1 MRHNA and CDR2 SNTAGT. The CDR3 covers 15 residues. The CDR3 here is CASSLAGGIRETQYF. The CDR3 nucleotides are TGTGCCAGCAGCCTAGCGGGAGGGATTCGAGAGACCCAGTACTTC.

The chain joins TRBV28 to TRBJ1-1; TRBD1 might be the D (5 bases). Germline assignment: CDR1 MDHEN and CDR2 SYDVKM. V was clipped by 5 bases and J by 11 bases, with 21 bases between them. CDR3 length equals 14 residues. CDR3 in DNA: TGTGCCAGCAGTCTGATCCCGGGACGGGACGTGGCTTTCTTT. Translation: CASSLIPGRDVAFF. The complete variable domain, with remaining parts taken from reference TRBV28 and TRBJ1-1, reads DVKVTQSSRYLVKRTGEKVFLECVQDMDHENMFWYRQDPGLGLRLIYFSYDVKMKEKGDIPEGYSVSREKKERFSLILESASTNQTSMYLCASSLIPGRDVAFFGQGTRLTVV.

Concerning this clone itself: Within the sample, other DNA sequences also encode this same CDR3. CDR3 nucleotide sequence: TGTGCCAGCAGCTCTACAGGGGGCTCTGGAAACACCATATATTTT. This codes for CASSSTGGSGNTIYF. This rearrangement joins TRBV7-8 to TRBJ1-3, with 8 bases aligning to TRBD1. With V trimmed by 4 bases and J by 0 bases, 2 bases remained unmatched. The CDR3 has 15 amino acids. The germline CDR1 and CDR2 sequences are SGHVS and FQNEAQ. Using reference TRBV7-8 and TRBJ1-3 for the parts outside the CDR3, the full variable domain is GAGVSQSPRYKVAKRGQDVALRCDPISGHVSLFWYQQALGQGPEFLTYFQNEAQLDKSGLPSDRFFAERPEGSVSTLKIQRTQQEDSAVYLCASSSTGGSGNTIYFGEGSWLTVV.

V gene TRBV7-9 combines with J gene TRBJ2-3, with D possibly TRBD2 on 5 matching bases. The CDR3 covers 14 residues. The germline V gene encodes CDR1 SEHNR and CDR2 FQNEAQ (reference sequence). Trimming stripped 3 bases from V and 3 bases from J, with 10 bases between. Written as DNA, the CDR3 is TGTGCCAGCAGCTTTCCGGGGAGAACAGATACGCAGTATTTT. Protein product: CASSFPGRTDTQYF.